The present T cell receptor (beta chain) was sequenced within a study of CD4+ T cells in melanoma (dated by TCRdb to between 2021 and 2022). As for the study more broadly: The study examined neoantigen-specific CD4+ T cells in human melanoma. Points the paper makes about the study in general: The report described a correlation between neoantigen-specific CD4+ T cells and the function of CD8+ T cells, macrophages and B cells. Neoantigen-specific CD4+ T cells in melanoma were reported to show diverse differentiation states.

V ends up 6 bases short and J 6 bases short, with an unmatched junction base count of 5. CDR1 and CDR2, per the germline V gene (reference sequence), are SEHNR and FQNEAQ. From the cysteine up to the phenylalanine, the CDR3 has a length of 12 residues. The retained sequence is limited to the CDR3, 36 bases, with the frame set at the first base. As for this clone: No antigen is known for it. Base qualities are not at hand, and no much larger clone is one base apart.

Donors were patients with melanoma. The method was the immunoSEQ multiplex PCR assay. Here the immuneACCESS table is served through TCRdb, limited to in-frame sequences with V and J called. Missing clones are a known gap in these copies; in checked studies unresolved V genes cover under half, and the rest lacks a known reason. This sample holds about 50,000 clones; about 88% were observed only once. The ten largest clones add up to about 12% of the sample. The sequenced sample consisted of peripheral blood. The sequence is built from TRBV7-9 and TRBJ2-7; the central 7 bases match TRBD2. This sequence originates from a human donor with melanoma. The encoded CDR3 is CASRGGKVEQYF. The bases read TGTGCCAGCAGGGGGGGGAAGGTCGAGCAGTACTTC.